One TCR beta chain is described in this entry. In the study's own analysis: Scientists estimated how many nucleated cells there were by amplifying reference gene primers. Assay used: immunoSEQ multiplex PCR; TCRdb lists only in-frame clones, some missing. V, J and clone size are those of that table, while D and trimming were read from the DNA. The sample lists about 100,000 clones; just over 90% were seen once. These data originate in a study of blood T cell repertoires in COVID-19. The overall study: Samples of COVID-19 (acute and convalescent) were obtained from the United States, Italy and Spain.

Between the trimmed V and J ends, which lost 0 bases and 7 bases, there was a span of 6 bases. Germline values: CDR1 MRHNA, CDR2 SNTAGT. The CDR3 extends over 13 amino acids. This chain links TRBV6-4 with TRBJ2-2; the D gene is possibly TRBD2 (5 bases). The sample consisted of peripheral blood. This TCR derives from a man aged 60 to 75 with acute or convalescent COVID-19. The CDR3 DNA reads TGTGCCAGCAGTGACTCGAGGGTCGGGGAGCTGTTTTTT. Translated: CASSDSRVGELFF.